The clone carrying this T cell receptor (beta chain) is a singleton in its sample. The data belong to a study of blood T cell repertoires in COVID-19. Background on the study: Researchers got acute and convalescent COVID-19 samples from the United States, Italy and Spain.

Original data processing: Estimation of nucleated cell counts relied on the amplification of reference gene primers. The data were produced by immunoSEQ multiplex PCR, yet TCRdb's version contains in-frame clones alone and is incomplete. Clone size and the V and J calls come from that table; the DNA yielded D and trimming. The table records around 170,000 clones, 75% to 90% of them present only once. The CDR3 spans 13 residues. V was pared by 6 bases and J by 4 bases, with 4 bases of the junction left unmatched. Germline V CDR1 and CDR2: SNHLY, FYNNEI. Sequencing input: peripheral blood. This TCR was sampled from a woman aged 40 to 50 with acute or convalescent COVID-19. The V gene is TRBV2, the J gene TRBJ2-3; 7 bases are a match to TRBD1. CDR3 in amino acids: CASRGTASDTQYF. The CDR3 DNA reads TGTGCCAGCAGGGGGACAGCCTCAGATACGCAGTATTTT.